This TCR beta chain was retrieved from a study of T cell clones after liver transplantation. Study details: TCRbeta sequencing after a pre-transplant mixed lymphocyte reaction identified graft-donor-reactive clones, later tracked in post-transplant blood. Patients counted as tolerant after at least one year off all immunosuppression, enzymes not exceeding twice normal. Study conclusions and caveats: A significant post-transplant drop in circulating graft-donor-reactive CD4 TCRbeta sequences occurred in most of the 8 subjects.

This CDR3 is 15 amino acids long. The V gene's germline CDR1 is MNHNY and CDR2 SVGAGI (reference sequence). The V gene lost 0 bases and the J gene lost 6 bases, with 12 bases spanning the gap. This clone appeared a single time. Its antigen is undetermined. Here immunoSEQ multiplex PCR was the method, and the copy in TCRdb shows in-frame clones only, minus some. Seen here are 45,000 to 60,000 clones, 60% to 75% observed once, and the top ten hold around 9.6%. The sample here was CD4+ T cells from blood, taken at the 22-month timepoint. This TCR was recovered from a human patient who received a liver transplant. Some of these T cells may belong to the graft donor. The J gene is TRBJ1-5, the V gene TRBV6-6; the D gene is possibly TRBD1 (5 bases). CDR3 sequence: CASSYSEGRGQPQHF. The CDR3 DNA is TGTGCCAGCAGTTACTCGGAAGGGAGGGGTCAGCCCCAGCATTTT.